Reported below is one T cell receptor beta chain. No antigen is known for it. V shed 5 bases and J 3 bases; nucleotides not matched to a gene: 4. CDR3 length equals 13 residues. Molecular-barcoded quantitative 5'-RACE produced these TCR beta libraries. TCRdb used MiXCR to reprocess the 5' RACE reads, holding one entry per CDR3 protein. The data contain under 200,000 distinct CDR3 sequences, 10% to 15% of them singletons. The entry originates in a study of CD8 T cells in ankylosing spondylitis. General study points: Reportedly, matched ankylosing spondylitis synovial fluid was significantly enriched for disease-linked clones.

This sequence joins TRBV12-3 or TRBV12-4 and TRBJ2-7; 7 bases are shared with TRBD2. Sequencing input: blood, either unsorted or a sorted T cell fraction (not recorded which). The TCR sequence derives from a female donor with ankylosing spondylitis or in good health (not recorded which). The CDR3 coding sequence is TGTGCCAGCAGTCCTCTAGCGGACTACGAGCAGTACTTC. Translated: CASSPLADYEQYF.